A selection of T cell receptor beta chains follows, all from one sample in a study of regulatory and conventional T cells in breast cancer. TCRdb processed the PCR reads anew with MiXCR; each CDR3 protein has one entry. The sample includes fewer than 20,000 distinct CDR3 sequences, 32% of them seen just once. The specimen sequenced was conventional T cells from blood. The receptors derive from a female donor in good health. CDR3s leave out the opening cysteine and the closing phenylalanine or tryptophan. The D gene is left open where the match is weak.

D	V	J	CDR3
.	TRBV28	TRBJ2-7	ASSSHHTTEQY
TRBD1	TRBV2	TRBJ1-2	ASSEQGDGYT
TRBD2	TRBV4-1	TRBJ2-3	ASSQGPGGRADTQY
TRBD1	TRBV7-9	TRBJ1-4	ASRPGQGEEKLF
TRBD2	TRBV20-1	TRBJ2-7	SADGTSGSYEQY
TRBD2	TRBV7-2	TRBJ2-1	ASSYLGGSNEQF
.	TRBV20-1	TRBJ2-7	SAIPHEQY
.	TRBV12-3/TRBV12-4	TRBJ1-2	ASSHRLGLNYGYT
TRBD1	TRBV7-9	TRBJ1-1	ASSATGDSEAF
TRBD1	TRBV12-3/TRBV12-4	TRBJ1-2	ASSAAGTGFGYT
TRBD1	TRBV7-2	TRBJ1-1	ASSFPRGDPS
TRBD1	TRBV27	TRBJ1-4	ASSRGQGATNEKLF
TRBD1	TRBV20-1	TRBJ1-5	SARDPKTGAGGPQH
TRBD2	TRBV7-9	TRBJ2-1	ASSPGTSGRRNEQF
.	TRBV7-9	TRBJ2-1	ASSLAWGTGDNEQF
.	TRBV3-1	TRBJ1-5	ASSQGITRVSNQPQH
.	TRBV30	TRBJ1-5	ARSRSSRSNQPQH
.	TRBV28	TRBJ2-7	ASRSPISSYEQY
.	TRBV6-5	TRBJ2-3	ASSWGGTDTQY
.	TRBV5-6	TRBJ2-1	ASSLDGGPRISYNEQF
TRBD1	TRBV2	TRBJ1-1	ASRGITGGTEAF
TRBD1	TRBV11-2	TRBJ1-2	ASSSWTGIVSNYGYT
.	TRBV7-2	TRBJ2-3	ASSLAVGVTQY
TRBD1	TRBV6-6	TRBJ1-1	ASRSGGPNTEAF
TRBD2	TRBV5-5	TRBJ2-3	ASSLVLAGGPGNADTQY
TRBD1	TRBV28	TRBJ2-1	ASSFRGTVSSYNEQF
.	TRBV24-1	TRBJ2-1	ATSDFGVSNNEQF
.	TRBV10-3	TRBJ1-3	AIRGSGNTIY
.	TRBV7-2	TRBJ2-1	ASSLEGFYNEQF
.	TRBV7-2	TRBJ2-4	ASSLAPGRGVNIQY
.	TRBV20-1	TRBJ2-5	SARGPGSQETQY
.	TRBV16	TRBJ1-4	ASSQFSSGNEKLF
TRBD1	TRBV29-1	TRBJ1-1	SVAQGAGTEAF
.	TRBV2	TRBJ1-3	ASSEGTSISGNTIY
TRBD2	TRBV12-3/TRBV12-4	TRBJ2-5	ASRHAGREGETQY
TRBD2	TRBV7-2	TRBJ2-7	ASSLGAGSVGEQY
.	TRBV18	TRBJ2-1	ASSLADSYNEQF
.	TRBV6-2/TRBV6-3	TRBJ1-2	ASSPRRIPYYGYT
.	TRBV5-1	TRBJ2-5	ASSPRDGGTETQY
.	TRBV2	TRBJ1-2	ASSEAEGTGYT
TRBD1	TRBV7-3	TRBJ2-2	ASSLAGTGVGELF
TRBD1	TRBV29-1	TRBJ1-2	SVGGGQGAIT
.	TRBV4-2	TRBJ1-6	ASSHRGKERGSPLH
TRBD1	TRBV6-6	TRBJ1-1	ASSYSRTGAQNTEAF
.	TRBV7-8	TRBJ2-3	ATRRSTDTQY
TRBD1	TRBV6-5	TRBJ1-2	ASSYLTGNYGYT
.	TRBV2	TRBJ1-5	ASKKRRDNQPQH
TRBD1	TRBV4-3	TRBJ1-5	ASSQESVGQGNQPQH
.	TRBV10-3	TRBJ2-2	AISFGGSNTGELF
.	TRBV12-3/TRBV12-4	TRBJ1-4	ASSLGGSRNEKPF